This T cell receptor beta chain originates from a study of blood T cell repertoires in COVID-19 (TCRdb year 2020). The study in broad terms: The collaborator samples originated in the United States, Italy and Spain and spanned the acute and convalescent phases of COVID-19. Sample metadata almost always included a de-identified subject ID, COVID-19 status, age in years and sex. The dataset comprised deeply sampled blood TCRbeta repertoires from subjects exposed to, actively infected with, or recovered from COVID-19. The prospective study material was composed of cDNA or gDNA derived from T cells, B-cell-depleted T cells, or PBMCs. Where HLA class I and class II types were available, the types were taken from metadata supplied by the sample provider, not from assay-based typing. The samples were drawn from the first 160 participants of the ongoing ImmuneRACE study and from 1,200 or so subjects provided by 6 global collaborators. A freely available public database, intended as a resource for researchers studying the immune response to SARS-CoV-2, is where the repertoires were released. The investigation overall reported the following: How much clinical and demographic metadata was included differed by source and by participant, and the metadata was provided uncurated.

TCRbeta CDR3 regions were amplified from genomic DNA using the immunoSEQ Assay, a bias-controlled multiplex PCR. As for the authors' bioinformatics: Nucleated cell counts per sample were estimated from amplification of reference gene primers within the assay. Sequence reads were collapsed and filtered to measure the absolute abundance of every unique TCRbeta CDR3 rearrangement. Productive Simpson clonality was computed per sample as the square root of Simpson's diversity index over productive rearrangements. TCRdb obtained this table from immuneACCESS and retained in-frame rearrangements with V and J assigned. These tables miss some clones; where compared with another copy, unresolved V genes account for less than half of the shortfall, and the remainder is unexplained. V and J calls and clone size are those listed in that table; D and trimming were worked out from the DNA. The sample has about 200,000 clones on record, under 90% of them singletons. Clones ranked in the top ten supply approximately 9% of the sample.

Participants in the prospective study were enrolled through a virtual design, were aged roughly 18 to 100 years, and lived in 20 to 30 United States geographic areas. In the prospective study, cohorts were assigned on the basis of participant-reported clinical history obtained from a screening survey and a study questionnaire. Each participant in the prospective study had whole blood, serum and a nasopharyngeal or oropharyngeal swab collected by mobile phlebotomists. Additional blood draws and questionnaires over a 2-month period could optionally be provided by prospective study participants. Before DNA extraction, blood samples from the prospective study were shipped at room temperature or frozen. Notes on this clone: It lacks a known antigen. No much larger clonotype is one base removed from it; base qualities were not supplied.

Sequencing was carried out using PBMCs or T cells enriched from blood (not recorded which). The origin of this receptor is a woman between 50 and 59 years old with acute COVID-19.

The CDR3 sequence is CASSEGQINSPLHF. The base sequence is TGTGCCAGCAGCGAGGGACAGATTAATTCACCCCTCCACTTT. The rearranged segments are TRBV5-4 and TRBJ1-6, with 7 bases aligning to TRBD1. There are 14 amino acids in the CDR3, from cysteine to phenylalanine inclusive. The only DNA kept is the CDR3, 42 bases in frame from the first base. The CDR1 and CDR2 encoded by the germline V gene (reference sequence) are SGHNT and YYREEE. V loses 4 bases at its end and J loses 6 bases; junction bases beyond the gene matches: 4.